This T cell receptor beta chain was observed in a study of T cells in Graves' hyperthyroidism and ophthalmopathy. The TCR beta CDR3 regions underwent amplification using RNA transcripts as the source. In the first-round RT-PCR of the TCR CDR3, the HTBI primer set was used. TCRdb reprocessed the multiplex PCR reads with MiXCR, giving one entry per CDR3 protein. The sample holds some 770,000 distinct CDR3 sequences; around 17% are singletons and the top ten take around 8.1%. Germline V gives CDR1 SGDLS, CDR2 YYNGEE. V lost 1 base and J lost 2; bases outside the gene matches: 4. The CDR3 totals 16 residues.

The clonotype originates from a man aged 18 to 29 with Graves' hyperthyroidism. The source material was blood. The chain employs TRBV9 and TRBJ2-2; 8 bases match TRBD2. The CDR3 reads CASSVFWTSNTGELFF. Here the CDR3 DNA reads TGTGCCAGCAGCGTATTTTGGACTAGCAACACCGGGGAGCTGTTTTTT.